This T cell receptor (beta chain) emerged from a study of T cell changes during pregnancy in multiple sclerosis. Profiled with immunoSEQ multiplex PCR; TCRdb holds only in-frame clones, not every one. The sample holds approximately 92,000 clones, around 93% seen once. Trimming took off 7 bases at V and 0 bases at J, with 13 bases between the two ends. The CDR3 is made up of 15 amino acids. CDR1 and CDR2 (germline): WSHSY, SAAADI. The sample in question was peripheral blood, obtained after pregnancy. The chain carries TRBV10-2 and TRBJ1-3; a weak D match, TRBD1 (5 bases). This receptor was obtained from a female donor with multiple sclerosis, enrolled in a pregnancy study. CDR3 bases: TGCGCCAGCATAGGAACAGGCTACTCTGGAAACACCATATATTTT. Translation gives CASIGTGYSGNTIYF.